The 30 T cell receptor beta chains given below trace back to one sample, sequenced in a study of T cell repertoires in cytomegalovirus infection. One entry per CDR3 protein results from TCRdb running MiXCR on the reads. The sample holds hundreds of thousands of distinct CDR3 sequences; approximately 9.5% are singletons and the top ten take 4.3%. Sequencing input: PBMCs. These receptors all come from a human donor in good health (CMV status not recorded). Some clones in this sample may be carry-over from other donors' samples.

This clonotype was seen only a few times. The chain carries TRBV12-3 or TRBV12-4 and TRBJ2-4; TRBD2 aligns across 9 bases. This CDR3 is 18 amino acids long. Trimming took 4 bases from V and 2 from J; bases not matched to a gene: 12. The CDR3 bases are TGTGCCAGCAGTTACCCGGGCGGGCGGGAGGGGACCAAAAACATTCAGTACTTC. Its translation is CASSYPGGREGTKNIQYF.

This clonotype was counted a few times. V gene TRBV14 combines with J gene TRBJ2-7, with TRBD1 identical over 9 bases. Per the germline V gene, CDR1 is SGHDN and CDR2 is FVKESK. The ends lost 5 bases at V and 6 bases at J; junction bases unmatched: 2. The CDR3 sequence is 12 residues long. The CDR3, as DNA: TGTGCCAGCAGCTACAGGGGGCGCGAGCAGTACTTC. Its protein product is CASSYRGREQYF.

The rearrangement uses TRBV5-1 and TRBJ2-1, with 8 bases fitting TRBD2. This CDR3 is built from 14 residues. J was trimmed by 7 bases and V by 0 bases; bases with no gene match: 3. Germline lookup yields CDR1 SGHRS and CDR2 YFSETQ. The DNA for the CDR3 is TGCGCCAGCAGCTTGGTAGGCGGGAGGAATGAGCAGTTCTTC. It specifies CASSLVGGRNEQFF.

This clonotype has a handful of counts. The DNA of the CDR3 is TGTGCCAGCAGCTTAACTATCGGGAGGGGAGCGGATGAGCAGTTCTTC. Amino acid sequence: CASSLTIGRGADEQFF. The genes are TRBV7-3 and TRBJ2-1; 8 bases line up with TRBD2. Germline trimming cut 0 bases from V and 8 bases from J; bases unmatched to any gene: 9. The CDR3 extends over 16 amino acids. CDR1 is SGHTA, CDR2 FQGTGA, per germline.

Of note for this clonotype: This may be a read error, as it is one base from a much larger clone. V gene TRBV7-2 combines with J gene TRBJ2-5; 10 bases are shared with TRBD2. The length of the CDR3 is 16 residues. Germline CDR1 is SGHTA and CDR2 is FQGNSA. The J segment lost 3 bases and the V segment lost 2 bases, leaving 6 bases of the junction unmatched. This chain's CDR3 is CASSLLAGEYEETQYF. CDR3 nucleotides: TGTGCCAGCAGCTTACTAGCGGGAGAGTACGAAGAGACCCAGTACTTC.

This clonotype was detected only a few times. The chain links TRBV6-5 to TRBJ1-6; TRBD1 is a possible D gene (5 bases). The CDR3 extends over 14 amino acids. V lost 2 bases and J 7 bases, leaving 9 bases between the germline ends. The germline gives CDR1 MNHEY, CDR2 SVGAGI. The CDR3 DNA is TGTGCCAGCAGTTACCGGGGGGACAATTCACCCCTCCACTTT. The encoded protein is CASSYRGDNSPLHF.

This clonotype was detected many times. The chain is built from TRBV7-2 and TRBJ2-5; D unresolved. V lost 4 bases to trimming and J lost 0 bases, with 6 bases between them. CDR3 length equals 13 residues. Looked up from germline, CDR1 is SGHTA and CDR2 is FQGNSA. CDR3 DNA: TGTGCCAGCAGCTCCCTTTACCAAGAGACCCAGTACTTC. It is translated as CASSSLYQETQYF.

This clonotype has at least ten counts. The rearrangement uses TRBV7-2 and TRBJ1-4, with a possible D match to TRBD1 (6 bases). Trimming removed 6 bases at V and 7 bases at J, with 18 bases between. The CDR3 is 15 amino acids. Germline V gene data show CDR1 as SGHTA and CDR2 as FQGNSA. CDR3 residues: CASSLSGGRVEKLFF. CDR3 sequence (DNA): TGTGCCAGCAGTCTGAGCGGGGGGCGGGTTGAAAAACTGTTTTTT.

This clonotype has at least ten counts. The J gene is TRBJ1-2, the V gene TRBV4-3, with TRBD1 identical over 7 bases. The J segment lost 1 base and the V segment lost 1 base, leaving 9 bases of the junction unmatched. This CDR3 has 17 residues. Germline CDR1 and CDR2: LGHNA and YSLEER. The CDR3 DNA reads TGCGCCAGCAGCCAAGTCCCAGGGACAGACGGTAACTATGGCTACACCTTC. Amino acid sequence: CASSQVPGTDGNYGYTF.

This chain uses TRBV28 with TRBJ2-7, with TRBD1 matching 10 bases. The CDR3 contains 17 residues. J was trimmed by 0 bases and V by 6 bases; bases with no gene match: 11. CDR1 is MDHEN, CDR2 SYDVKM, per germline. The CDR3 sequence: CASSDRGLAASSYEQYF. In nucleotides, the CDR3 is TGTGCCAGCAGCGACAGGGGGCTAGCGGCCAGCTCCTACGAGCAGTACTTC.

V usage is TRBV28 and J usage is TRBJ2-3; 12 nucleotides match TRBD2. CDR1 and CDR2 (germline): MDHEN, SYDVKM. With 6 bases clipped from V and 0 bases from J, the junction kept 25 bases outside the gene matches. This CDR3 is built from 23 residues. The CDR3 region is CASSILLWGPGTSGLSSTDTQYF. The CDR3, as DNA: TGTGCCAGCAGCATCCTCTTGTGGGGGCCGGGGACTAGCGGGCTGTCGAGCACAGATACGCAGTATTTT.

The table lists this clonotype with many counts. V usage is TRBV7-2 and J usage is TRBJ2-7, with D unresolved. The CDR3 loop spans 13 amino acids. Germline CDR1 reads SGHTA; CDR2 reads FQGNSA. Trimming took off 2 bases at V and 4 bases at J, with 9 bases between the two ends. CDR3 sequence (DNA): TGTGCCAGCAGCTTAACAGTCGGATACGAGCAGTACTTC. This translates into CASSLTVGYEQYF. Using reference TRBV7-2 and TRBJ2-7 for the parts outside the CDR3, the full variable domain is GAGVSQSPSNKVTEKGKDVELRCDPISGHTALYWYRQSLGQGLEFLIYFQGNSAPDKSGLPSDRFSAERTGGSVSTLTIQRTQQEDSAVYLCASSLTVGYEQYFGPGTRLTVT.

This clonotype occurred a few times. The chain links TRBV11-3 to TRBJ2-7, with 7 bases matching TRBD1. With 3 bases clipped from V and 3 bases from J, the junction kept 29 bases outside the gene matches. The CDR3 length is 22 residues. CDR1 SGHNT and CDR2 YENEEA come from the germline V gene. The CDR3 coding sequence is TGTGCCAGCAGCTTCATGGCCGGGTTCCGGGACAGAATCGAAGGGGCTCACTACGAGCAGTACTTC. Protein product: CASSFMAGFRDRIEGAHYEQYF.

The sample holds many counts of this clonotype. The genes are TRBV28 and TRBJ2-5; D might be TRBD1 (6 bases). The CDR3 length is 15 residues. In germline, CDR1 is MDHEN, CDR2 SYDVKM. V lost 4 bases and J lost 3, with 15 bases in between. The DNA for the CDR3 is TGTGCCAGCAGTTCAACCTTTCGGACAGAAGAGACCCAGTACTTC. It translates to CASSSTFRTEETQYF.

The chain employs TRBV24-1 and TRBJ2-2; TRBD1 aligns across 7 bases. Germline V lookup: CDR1 KGHDR, CDR2 SFDVKD. The CDR3 totals 13 residues. V gave up 6 bases and J gave up 5 bases; unmatched junction bases: 2. The CDR3 DNA follows: TGTGCCACCAGTAAACAGGGGACCGGGGAGCTGTTTTTT. Translating it yields CATSKQGTGELFF.

The genes are TRBV5-1 and TRBJ2-7, with D unclear. CDR3 length equals 13 residues. Germline loops: CDR1 SGHRS, CDR2 YFSETQ. Trimming shortened V by 1 base and J by 2 bases, and 7 bases separated the two germline ends. The CDR3 loop reads CASSLSMAYEQYF. Written as DNA, the CDR3 is TGCGCCAGCAGCTTGAGTATGGCCTACGAGCAGTACTTC.

The chain uses TRBV5-4 and TRBJ2-3; D is undetermined. The V and J ends lost 5 bases and 2 bases respectively, with 12 bases between them. CDR1 is SGHNT and CDR2 is YYREEE in the germline V gene (reference sequence). The CDR3 has 14 residues. Here the CDR3 reads CASRLEIHTDTQYF. The CDR3, as DNA: TGTGCCAGCAGACTGGAAATCCACACAGATACGCAGTATTTT.

The V gene is TRBV20-1, the J gene TRBJ1-2; 10 positions agree with TRBD1. The germline gives CDR1 DFQATT, CDR2 SNEGSKA (reference sequence). The V gene end was trimmed by 6 bases and the J gene end by 2 bases; junction bases not matched to a gene: 6. The CDR3 is 14 amino acids. The CDR3 loop is CSASGTGENYGYTF. The CDR3 nucleotides read TGCAGTGCATCAGGGACAGGGGAGAACTATGGCTACACCTTC.

The chain carries TRBV19 and TRBJ1-4, with 7 bases lining up with TRBD1. Trimming removed 5 bases from V and 3 bases from J; junction bases left unmatched: 9. The CDR3 consists of 16 residues. Per germline, CDR1 LNHDA and CDR2 SQIVND (reference sequence). CDR3 region: CASSARQGPSNEKLFF. Written as DNA, the CDR3 is TGTGCCAGTAGTGCCAGACAGGGTCCATCTAATGAAAAACTGTTTTTT.

This clonotype was seen ten or more times. The chain joins TRBV27 to TRBJ2-7; 8 bases are a match to TRBD2. The CDR3 has 14 residues. Germline CDR1 reads MNHEY; CDR2 reads SMNVEV (reference sequence). J lost 2 bases, V lost 8 bases, and 8 bases had no gene match. The CDR3 DNA is TGTGCCAGCTTCGGGACTAGGGACACCTACGAGCAGTACTTC. This encodes CASFGTRDTYEQYF.

This clonotype was seen repeatedly, ten times or more. The chain uses TRBV28 and TRBJ2-2; the D is unclear. The CDR3 consists of 12 residues. CDR1 MDHEN and CDR2 SYDVKM come from the germline V gene. V was clipped by 4 bases and J by 5 bases, with 5 bases between them. This chain's CDR3 is CASSSRTGELFF. The CDR3 DNA reads TGTGCCAGCAGTTCCCGGACCGGGGAGCTGTTTTTT.

This clonotype has a count of ten or more. The chain employs TRBV19 and TRBJ2-1, with D possibly matching TRBD1 (6 bases). The V gene lost 9 bases and the J gene lost 5 bases, with 20 bases spanning the gap. Germline V lookup: CDR1 LNHDA, CDR2 SQIVND (reference sequence). The CDR3 consists of 15 residues. CDR3 residues: CASRETGHGNNEQFF. The CDR3 coding sequence is TGTGCCAGCAGAGAAACGGGACACGGAAACAATGAGCAGTTCTTC.

In this sample, this clonotype turned up many times. The chain recombines TRBV7-2 with TRBJ2-1, with 13 nucleotides matching TRBD2. CDR1 SGHTA and CDR2 FQGNSA come from the germline V gene. The ends lost 5 bases at V and 8 bases at J; junction bases unmatched: 9. This CDR3 is built from 16 residues. The CDR3 nucleotides are TGTGCCAGCAGCCAAGTTACTAGCGGGAGGGCCTATGAGCAGTTCTTC. Translated: CASSQVTSGRAYEQFF. The full variable domain, completed using reference TRBV7-2 and TRBJ2-1, is GAGVSQSPSNKVTEKGKDVELRCDPISGHTALYWYRQSLGQGLEFLIYFQGNSAPDKSGLPSDRFSAERTGGSVSTLTIQRTQQEDSAVYLCASSQVTSGRAYEQFFGPGTRLTVL.

The rearrangement uses TRBV7-9 and TRBJ2-7; TRBD1 or TRBD2 may be the D gene (5 bases each). There are 14 residues in the CDR3. With 3 bases removed from V and 3 bases from J, the gap between germline ends came to 12 bases. Germline CDR1 SEHNR, CDR2 FQNEAQ (reference sequence). The CDR3 reads CASSFPGTIYEQYF. The CDR3 region has the DNA TGTGCCAGCAGCTTCCCCGGGACGATCTACGAGCAGTACTTC. The full variable domain, in which reference TRBV7-9 and TRBJ2-7 provide the parts outside the CDR3, is DTGVSQNPRHKITKRGQNVTFRCDPISEHNRLYWYRQTLGQGPEFLTYFQNEAQLEKSRLLSDRFSAERPKGSFSTLEIQRTEQGDSAMYLCASSFPGTIYEQYFGPGTRLTVT.

This clonotype was seen a handful of times. The chain uses TRBV7-2 and TRBJ1-1; D uncertain. This CDR3 is 15 amino acids long. V lost 0 bases, J lost 5 bases, and 13 bases lay in between. Per germline, CDR1 SGHTA and CDR2 FQGNSA. The CDR3 nucleotides read TGTGCCAGCAGCTTAGCTGTTTTGGGGTCGACTGAAGCTTTCTTT. It codes for CASSLAVLGSTEAFF.

The rearrangement links TRBV15 to TRBJ1-5; the D gene is possibly TRBD1 (5 bases). CDR1 and CDR2 (germline): LNHNV, YYDKDF (reference sequence). The CDR3 contains 14 residues. Trimming removed 5 bases at V and 7 bases at J, with 15 bases between. The CDR3 loop is CATSGGLDLQPQHF. CDR3 in DNA: TGTGCCACCAGCGGGGGACTGGACCTCCAGCCCCAGCATTTT.

The genes are TRBV4-3 and TRBJ2-3; D not certain. Germline-derived CDR1 and CDR2 are LGHNA and YSLEER. The germline V and J ends were trimmed by 0 bases and 0 bases, with 7 bases remaining between them. This CDR3 has 15 residues. The CDR3 nucleotides read TGCGCCAGCAGCCAAGAGTTGACTAGCACAGATACGCAGTATTTT. This codes for CASSQELTSTDTQYF.

This clonotype was seen more than once but under ten times. This chain uses TRBV6-2 or TRBV6-3 with TRBJ2-2, with 7 positions matching TRBD2. Per germline, CDR1 MNHEY and CDR2 SVGEGT. This CDR3 contains 19 residues. Trimming removed 0 bases from V and 4 bases from J; junction bases left unmatched: 14. CDR3 nucleotide sequence: TGTGCCAGCAGTTACTCTTTCGCGTTGAGCGGGATCGGCACCGGGGAGCTGTTTTTT. It encodes CASSYSFALSGIGTGELFF.

The V gene is TRBV6-5, the J gene TRBJ2-7; 11 positions match TRBD2. There are 16 residues in the CDR3. Germline assignment: CDR1 MNHEY and CDR2 SVGAGI. With V trimmed by 4 bases and J by 3 bases, 8 bases remained unmatched. The CDR3 DNA follows: TGTGCCAGCAGTTCCGCTCTAGCGGGGGGCAGCTACGAGCAGTACTTC. This encodes CASSSALAGGSYEQYF.

The CDR3 region has the DNA TGTGCCAGCACCGGGGCCTCCTACGAGCAGTACTTC. It encodes CASTGASYEQYF. V and J are TRBV2 and TRBJ2-7; perhaps D is TRBD1 or TRBD2 (5 bases each). Germline CDR1 reads SNHLY; CDR2 reads FYNNEI. CDR3 length: 12 amino acids. Trimming cost V 7 bases and J 0 bases, with 7 bases left between them.